This T cell receptor (beta chain) was recorded in a study of blood T cells in healthy people across ages. CDR3 length: 14 residues. The junction had 10 bases not matched to a gene; V was cut back by 8 bases and J by 5 bases. Germline values: CDR1 SQVTM, CDR2 ANQGSEA. A J-beta primer mix and a sample-barcoded 5' primer were used in a second PCR of about 7 to 12 cycles. TCRdb independently ran MiXCR on the 5' RACE reads; one entry per CDR3 protein. The sample lists about 730,000 distinct CDR3 sequences, approximately 39% occurring once. This clonotype has ten or more counts. The chain uses TRBV29-1 and TRBJ2-5, with TRBD2 matching 11 bases. The source of this sequence is a woman in her fifties or sixties in good health. Sequenced input: blood. This CDR3 is CSTLLAGGGETQYF. In nucleotides, the CDR3 is TGCAGCACGCTGTTAGCGGGAGGGGGTGAGACCCAGTACTTC.